This T cell receptor beta chain is drawn from a study of cytotoxic CD8 clonotypes in ibrutinib-treated CLL. Study context: Enrolment comprised some twelve relapsed/refractory and roughly 15 treatment-naive patients; under 18 were IGHV unmutated. Study outcomes and limitations: Baseline clonality, above age-matched healthy donor levels, tracked circulating CD8+ T-cell counts. Upon ibrutinib response clonality rose, and upon progression it fell back toward baseline.

Repertoires were generated with immunoSEQ multiplex PCR, while TCRdb's copy carries only in-frame clones and drops some. The sample consists of some 10,000 clones, 61% of them appearing once. V gave up 4 bases and J gave up 0 bases, with 7 bases separating them. Germline V lookup: CDR1 MNHNS, CDR2 SASEGT. The CDR3 length is 14 residues. This clone was counted a few times. What it binds is not known. Sequencing was performed on PBMCs, taken before ibrutinib treatment. V usage is TRBV6-1 and J usage is TRBJ1-3; TRBD1 is a possible D gene (6 bases). The receptor was derived from a human donor with chronic lymphocytic leukemia. CDR3 residues: CASSAGASGNTIYF. Written as DNA, the CDR3 is TGTGCCAGCAGTGCGGGGGCCTCTGGAAACACCATATATTTT.